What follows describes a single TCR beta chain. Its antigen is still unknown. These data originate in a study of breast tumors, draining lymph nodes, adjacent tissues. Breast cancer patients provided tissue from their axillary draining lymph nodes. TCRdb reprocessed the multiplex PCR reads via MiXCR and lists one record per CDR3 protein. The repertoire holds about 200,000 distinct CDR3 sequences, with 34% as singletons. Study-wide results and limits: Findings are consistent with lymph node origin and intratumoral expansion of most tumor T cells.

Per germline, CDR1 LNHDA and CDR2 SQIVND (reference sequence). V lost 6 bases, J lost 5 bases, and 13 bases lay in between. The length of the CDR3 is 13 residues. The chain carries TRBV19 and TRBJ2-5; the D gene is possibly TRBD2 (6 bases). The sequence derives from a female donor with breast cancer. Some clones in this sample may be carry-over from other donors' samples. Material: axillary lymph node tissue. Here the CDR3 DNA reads TGTGCCAGTAGCAGACTCAGCGGGGAGACCCAGTACTTC. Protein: CASSRLSGETQYF.